These 31 T cell receptor beta chains were all obtained from the same sample, sequenced in a study of vaccination effects on CD4 cells after COVID-19. Their specific antigens are unknown. The protocol was immunoSEQ multiplex PCR, while the TCRdb copy is restricted to in-frame clones and leaves out a portion. The profile covers 40,000 to 50,000 clones, with 65% to 75% appearing a single time and approximately 16% taken by the ten largest. Viral peptide pool expansion of antigen-specific CD4+ T cells preceded sequencing in the ViraFEST assay. Subsequent to roughly 9 days of culture, CD4+ T cells were isolated. Two doses of BNT162b2 or mRNA-1273 vaccine were administered to participants. The sample here was CD4+ T cells from PBMCs cultured with HCoV-OC43 spike peptides, taken after COVID-19 vaccination. Regarding subset: HCoV-OC43 spike overlapping peptide pool stimulation. These receptors came from a human donor who received a COVID-19 vaccine.

The V and J genes are TRBV6-6 and TRBJ2-1; perhaps D is TRBD1 or TRBD2 (5 bases each). The CDR3 consists of 14 residues. Germline lookup yields CDR1 MNHNY and CDR2 SVGAGI (reference sequence). V was trimmed by 2 bases and J by 5 bases, leaving 10 bases between them. In DNA, the CDR3 is TGTGCCAGCAGTTACGGGACGTCGAACAATGAGCAGTTCTTC. Its protein product is CASSYGTSNNEQFF.

The gene calls are TRBV12-5 and TRBJ1-1; possibly TRBD1 for D (6 bases). The CDR3 length is 14 residues. Trimming stripped 6 bases from V and 6 bases from J, with 17 bases between. Germline assignment: CDR1 LGHNT and CDR2 FRNRAP. CDR3: CASGVGTGLAEAFF. CDR3 in DNA: TGTGCTAGTGGCGTCGGAACAGGGCTCGCTGAAGCTTTCTTT. The full variable domain, in which reference TRBV12-5 and TRBJ1-1 provide the parts outside the CDR3, is DARVTQTPRHKVTEMGQEVTMRCQPILGHNTVFWYRQTMMQGLELLAYFRNRAPLDDSGMPKDRFSAEMPDATLATLKIQPSEPRDSAVYFCASGVGTGLAEAFFGQGTRLTVV.

Turning to this clone: Other DNA sequences in this specimen translate into the identical CDR3. This chain links TRBV6-1 with TRBJ2-2; 11 bases align to TRBD2. Germline V gives CDR1 MNHNS, CDR2 SASEGT. The junction had 2 bases not matched to a gene; V was cut back by 2 bases and J by 6 bases. The CDR3 spans 15 residues. CDR3 residues: CASSELAGGPGELFF. In DNA, the CDR3 is TGTGCCAGCAGTGAATTAGCGGGGGGGCCCGGGGAGCTGTTTTTT.

This clone is labeled large. The chain links TRBV6-1 to TRBJ2-5, with D perhaps matching TRBD2 (5 bases). CDR1 MNHNS and CDR2 SASEGT come from the germline V gene. V shed 3 bases and J shed 5 bases, with 19 bases lying between them. This CDR3 region has 16 residues. CDR3 loop: CASSDGIGLREETQYF. The CDR3 nucleotides are TGTGCCAGCAGTGATGGGATAGGCCTAAGGGAGGAGACCCAGTACTTC.

This sequence joins TRBV19 and TRBJ1-2, with 7 bases fitting TRBD1. The length of the CDR3 is 22 residues. After removal of 5 bases from V and 4 bases from J, the junction contained 31 bases not matched to a gene. Germline loops: CDR1 LNHDA, CDR2 SQIVND (reference sequence). In nucleotides, the CDR3 is TGTGCCAGTAGTCCAATCGGCAGGGGGGCTCCCCCTATACGAAGGGTGGGCTATGGCTACACCTTC. Residues: CASSPIGRGAPPIRRVGYGYTF.

This chain uses TRBV12-3 or TRBV12-4 with TRBJ1-1; D call uncertain. CDR3 length: 13 residues. Trimming pared 6 bases from V and 4 bases from J, leaving 12 bases between. The DNA of the CDR3 is TGTGCCAGCAGCCACCCCGTAGGCACTGAAGCTTTCTTT. It encodes CASSHPVGTEAFF.

This chain connects TRBV27 to TRBJ1-5, with unresolved D. V was trimmed by 3 bases and J by 7 bases, leaving 10 bases between them. CDR1 is MNHEY, CDR2 SMNVEV, per germline (reference sequence). The CDR3 runs 13 residues. CDR3 protein: CASSFLNGQPQHF. CDR3 coding DNA: TGTGCCAGCAGTTTTTTGAACGGCCAGCCCCAGCATTTT.

The rearrangement links TRBV19 to TRBJ1-4; D might be TRBD1 (5 bases). The CDR3 consists of 14 residues. The V end was cut by 2 bases, the J end by 8 bases, with 12 bases between. CDR1 LNHDA and CDR2 SQIVND come from the germline V gene (reference sequence). CDR3 amino acids: CASSIQGMGEKLFF. CDR3 bases: TGTGCCAGTAGTATACAGGGTATGGGGGAAAAACTGTTTTTT.

The chain is built from TRBV6-5 and TRBJ1-2, with TRBD1 matching 9 bases. The CDR3 is 14 residues long. Per germline, CDR1 MNHEY and CDR2 SVGAGI. Trimming took 8 bases from V and 8 from J; bases not matched to a gene: 12. CDR3 sequence reads: CASEPGQGSGGYTF. The CDR3 DNA sequence: TGTGCCAGCGAGCCGGGACAGGGAAGTGGAGGCTACACCTTC.

This chain connects TRBV5-4 to TRBJ1-6; D gene ambiguous. The V and J ends lost 0 bases and 7 bases respectively, with 8 bases between them. Looked up from germline, CDR1 is SGHNT and CDR2 is YYREEE (reference sequence). The CDR3 length is 14 residues. The CDR3 DNA follows: TGTGCCAGCAGCTTGGACGGAACCAATTCACCCCTCCACTTT. This translates into CASSLDGTNSPLHF.

The gene calls are TRBV13 and TRBJ2-5; 16 bases agree with TRBD2. The CDR3 has 17 residues. From germline, CDR1 is PRHDT and CDR2 FYEKMQ (reference sequence). Trimming removed 1 base from V and 3 bases from J; junction bases left unmatched: 2. CDR3 in DNA: TGTGCCAGCAGCTTAGAAGGGACTAGCGGGGGGGAAGAGACCCAGTACTTC. Protein product: CASSLEGTSGGEETQYF.

The chain employs TRBV15 and TRBJ1-5; D unclear. The germline CDR1 and CDR2 sequences are LNHNV and YYDKDF (reference sequence). Trimming removed 5 bases at V and 0 bases at J, with 5 bases between. The CDR3 consists of 13 residues. Here the CDR3 DNA reads TGTGCCACCAGCCCCGTTAGCAATCAGCCCCAGCATTTT. Protein sequence: CATSPVSNQPQHF.

In its sample, this clone was seen a few times. The rearrangement uses TRBV2 and TRBJ2-3; 7 bases fit TRBD1. CDR3 length equals 14 residues. Trimming took 7 bases from V and 2 from J; bases not matched to a gene: 6. Germline V gene sequence: CDR1 SNHLY, CDR2 FYNNEI. The DNA of the CDR3 is TGTGCCAGCACCGACAGGGACCACACAGATACGCAGTATTTT. It specifies CASTDRDHTDTQYF. The variable domain in full, with the rest retrieved from reference TRBV2 and TRBJ2-3, is EPEVTQTPSHQVTQMGQEVILRCVPISNHLYFYWYRQILGQKVEFLVSFYNNEISEKSEIFDDQFSVERPDGSNFTLKIRSTKLEDSAMYFCASTDRDHTDTQYFGPGTRLTVL.

This clone has just one count. J is TRBJ2-3 and V is TRBV3-1 (or the pseudogene TRBV3-2); a weak D match, TRBD1 (6 bases). The V end was cut by 0 bases, the J end by 9 bases, with 19 bases between. This CDR3 comprises 16 residues. Per germline, CDR1 LGHDT and CDR2 YNNKEL (reference sequence). The chain's CDR3 is CASSQDRGYQRGTQYF. DNA for the CDR3: TGTGCCAGCAGCCAAGACAGGGGTTATCAGAGAGGGACGCAGTATTTT.

The V gene is TRBV18, the J gene TRBJ2-7, with 9 nucleotides matching TRBD1. This CDR3 has 13 amino acids. Unmatched junction bases numbered 6, after V lost 8 bases and J lost 4 bases. The V gene's germline CDR1 is KGHSH and CDR2 LQKENI. This CDR3 is CASGTGTDYEQYF. CDR3 sequence (DNA): TGTGCCAGCGGGACAGGGACGGATTACGAGCAGTACTTC.

The genes are TRBV18 and TRBJ2-5; D remains ambiguous. The CDR3 runs to 12 residues. V gave up 3 bases and J gave up 2 bases, with 4 bases separating them. Germline V lookup: CDR1 KGHSH, CDR2 LQKENI. The CDR3 region is CASSPGQETQYF. The CDR3 nucleotides are TGTGCCAGCTCACCCGGACAAGAGACCCAGTACTTC.

This chain joins TRBV2 and TRBJ2-7; D tentatively reads TRBD1 or TRBD2 (6 bases each). V was clipped by 6 bases and J by 4 bases, with 16 bases between them. Germline assignment: CDR1 SNHLY and CDR2 FYNNEI. The CDR3 runs to 14 residues. CDR3 sequence reads: CASREGRGLYEQYF. CDR3 bases: TGTGCCAGCAGGGAGGGCAGGGGATTGTACGAGCAGTACTTC.

This clone came up a few times. This chain joins TRBV9 and TRBJ1-4; possible D gene TRBD1, 5 bases. There are 14 residues in the CDR3. V was trimmed by 1 base and J by 6 bases, leaving 10 bases between them. From germline, CDR1 is SGDLS and CDR2 YYNGEE. The CDR3 here is CASSVRQKDEKLFF. DNA for the CDR3: TGTGCCAGCAGCGTAAGACAGAAAGATGAAAAACTGTTTTTT.

This clone appeared a few times. The rearrangement joins TRBV19 to TRBJ2-2; unclear D gene. CDR3 size: 13 residues. V shed 9 bases and J shed 7 bases, with 15 bases lying between them. Germline values: CDR1 LNHDA, CDR2 SQIVND (reference sequence). CDR3 amino acids: CASSSSSVGELFF. The CDR3 nucleotides read TGTGCCAGCTCGTCCTCGAGTGTCGGGGAGCTGTTTTTT.

This chain uses TRBV5-5 with TRBJ2-2; a weak D match, TRBD1 (5 bases). Trimming removed 4 bases at V and 4 bases at J, with 17 bases between. The CDR3 length is 16 residues. Germline values: CDR1 SGHKS, CDR2 YYEKEE (reference sequence). The CDR3 spells CASSRSGSHLTGELFF. CDR3 sequence (DNA): TGTGCCAGCAGCCGCTCAGGGTCCCACCTCACCGGGGAGCTGTTTTTT.

The gene calls are TRBV15 and TRBJ2-4; TRBD1 matches at 8 bases. CDR1 is LNHNV and CDR2 is YYDKDF in the germline V gene (reference sequence). The CDR3 spans 18 residues. Losses at the gene ends were 5 bases for V and 0 bases for J; bases not matched to a gene: 12. The CDR3 bases are TGTGCCACCAGCTACAGGACAGGGCGAACACTAGCCAAAAACATTCAGTACTTC. This codes for CATSYRTGRTLAKNIQYF.

This clone was recorded a few times. The chain employs TRBV29-1 and TRBJ2-1; D gene uncertain. The CDR3 length is 10 residues. Between the trimmed V and J ends, which lost 2 bases and 6 bases, there was a span of 2 bases. Germline CDR1 reads SQVTM; CDR2 reads ANQGSEA. The CDR3 loop reads CSVEPNEQFF. In DNA, the CDR3 is TGCAGCGTTGAACCCAATGAGCAGTTCTTC.

The chain has TRBV6-5 and TRBJ2-3, with TRBD2 matching 12 bases. Germline CDR1 and CDR2: MNHEY and SVGAGI. This CDR3 is built from 15 residues. The ends lost 8 bases at V and 4 bases at J; junction bases unmatched: 7. DNA for the CDR3: TGTGCCAGCGCGAGGACTAGCGGGAACTCAGATACGCAGTATTTT. Protein sequence: CASARTSGNSDTQYF.

The CDR3 reads CASSYGGTSGVDTQYF. CDR3 DNA: TGTGCCAGCAGTTACGGAGGGACTAGCGGGGTAGATACGCAGTATTTT. This chain connects TRBV6-5 to TRBJ2-3; 13 nucleotides agree with TRBD2. Germline CDR1 reads MNHEY; CDR2 reads SVGAGI. The CDR3 runs to 16 residues. V trimming: 2 bases; J trimming: 5 bases; junction bases outside the gene matches: 4.

The chain couples TRBV6-5 to TRBJ2-1, with D unresolved. This CDR3 is 14 amino acids long. The germline V and J ends were trimmed by 4 bases and 2 bases, with 9 bases remaining between them. CDR1 and CDR2 from the germline V gene are MNHEY and SVGAGI. The CDR3, as DNA: TGTGCCAGCAGTTCAGACATGCCCTACAATGAGCAGTTCTTC. It encodes CASSSDMPYNEQFF.

This clone has only a few counts. V usage is TRBV7-6 and J usage is TRBJ2-5; 7 bases are a match to TRBD2. This CDR3 spans 14 amino acids. CDR1 is SGHVS, CDR2 FNYEAQ, per germline. V lost 9 bases to trimming and J lost 1 base; unmatched junction nucleotides: 8. The CDR3, as DNA: TGTGCCAGACCTAAAGCGGGGACCCAAGAGACCCAGTACTTC. This sequence encodes CARPKAGTQETQYF.

The rearrangement uses TRBV6-1 and TRBJ2-2; maybe TRBD1 (5 bases). The germline gives CDR1 MNHNS, CDR2 SASEGT. Trimming pared 1 base from V and 6 bases from J, leaving 15 bases between. CDR3 length: 16 residues. The CDR3 loop is CASSEGVGASAGELFF. The CDR3 DNA is TGTGCCAGCAGTGAAGGCGTTGGGGCCTCCGCCGGGGAGCTGTTTTTT.

The chain recombines TRBV5-4 with TRBJ1-2; a possible D gene is TRBD1 (5 bases). This CDR3 spans 15 amino acids. Germline-derived CDR1 and CDR2 are SGHNT and YYREEE (reference sequence). The ends were cut back, 5 bases at V and 4 bases at J, with 18 bases in the middle. The CDR3 nucleotides are TGTGCCAGCAGTTCGGTAGGAGCAGGGTCCTATGGCTACACCTTC. This encodes CASSSVGAGSYGYTF.

The rearrangement links TRBV24-1 to TRBJ2-1, with TRBD1 identical over 8 bases. Trimming took 5 bases from V and 8 from J; bases not matched to a gene: 10. This CDR3 is built from 15 residues. Per germline, CDR1 KGHDR and CDR2 SFDVKD. In DNA, the CDR3 is TGTGCCACCAGTGGGGATACCGGGACAGGCGATGAGCAGTTCTTC. It encodes CATSGDTGTGDEQFF.

The V and J genes are TRBV5-1 and TRBJ2-5; weak D call: TRBD2 (6 bases). The CDR3 is 15 residues long. V lost 4 bases, J lost 2 bases, and 15 bases lay in between. CDR1 and CDR2 (germline): SGHRS, YFSETQ. CDR3 in amino acids: CASSLDGTQQETQYF. The CDR3, as DNA: TGCGCCAGCAGCCTAGACGGGACTCAGCAAGAGACCCAGTACTTC.

This clone was seen only a few times. The gene calls are TRBV5-1 and TRBJ1-1, with 7 bases aligning to TRBD1. The CDR3 spans 15 residues. Losses at the gene ends were 4 bases for V and 0 bases for J; bases not matched to a gene: 6. Germline CDR1 reads SGHRS; CDR2 reads YFSETQ. The CDR3 nucleotides are TGCGCCAGCAGCCTAGACAGGGTAGTGAACACTGAAGCTTTCTTT. This encodes CASSLDRVVNTEAFF. The full variable domain, with the rest looked up from reference TRBV5-1 and TRBJ1-1, is KAGVTQTPRYLIKTRGQQVTLSCSPISGHRSVSWYQQTPGQGLQFLFEYFSETQRNKGNFPGRFSGRQFSNSRSEMNVSTLELGDSALYLCASSLDRVVNTEAFFGQGTRLTVV.